The 27 T cell receptor beta chains below all came from one sample that was sequenced in a study of T cell responses to AZD1222 COVID-19 vaccine (dated by TCRdb to the early 2020s). To prepare the library, the immunoSEQ multiplex PCR assay was applied. TCRdb carries this immuneACCESS record with in-frame sequences only. Its versions omit some clonotypes, under half of them owing to an unresolved V gene in the studies checked, with the rest unexplained. The sample table records 100,000 or so clones; around 87% of these occur just once. The ten largest clones capture 2.5% to 3% of the sample. The time point label for this specimen denotes: baseline before first vaccination. Sequenced here: peripheral blood, sampled on day 0 of AZD1222 vaccination. These receptors were taken from an adult in good health.

With respect to this clone: One junction end disagrees with the germline gene, perhaps due to a read error. The chain carries TRBV27 and TRBJ1-6, with D unresolved. CDR3 length equals 13 residues. Germline lookup yields CDR1 MNHEY and CDR2 SMNVEV (reference sequence). This chain's CDR3 is CASSTPQLSSLHF. As DNA, the CDR3 is TGTGCCAGCAGTACACCACAGCTTTCATCCCTCCACTTT.

The chain employs TRBV7-3 and TRBJ2-3, with a weak D call TRBD2 (6 bases). This CDR3 spans 14 amino acids. Trimming removed 4 bases at V and 0 bases at J, with 8 bases between. Germline V CDR1 and CDR2: SGHTA, FQGTGA. This chain's CDR3 is CASSSSGSTDTQYF. CDR3 nucleotide sequence: TGTGCCAGCAGCTCCAGCGGGAGCACAGATACGCAGTATTTT. Combining the CDR3 with reference TRBV7-3 and TRBJ2-3 gives the whole variable domain GAGVSQTPSNKVTEKGKYVELRCDPISGHTALYWYRQSLGQGPEFLIYFQGTGAADDSGLPNDRFFAVRPEGSVSTLKIQRTERGDSAVYLCASSSSGSTDTQYFGPGTRLTVL.

The genes are TRBV2 and TRBJ1-1; no definite D call. V was pared by 2 bases and J by 7 bases, with 5 bases between. Germline values: CDR1 SNHLY, CDR2 FYNNEI. CDR3 length: 11 amino acids. The CDR3 protein is CASSERGEAFF. The CDR3 bases are TGTGCCAGCAGTGAACGGGGTGAAGCTTTCTTT.

Remarks on this clone: Distinct nucleotide sequences in the sample also encode this CDR3. The chain has TRBV9 and TRBJ2-5; D perhaps matches TRBD1 (6 bases). Germline CDR1 reads SGDLS; CDR2 reads YYNGEE. The CDR3 extends over 14 amino acids. Trimming removed 3 bases from V and 1 base from J, with 10 bases in between. CDR3 loop: CASSGRTVQETQYF. The CDR3, as DNA: TGTGCCAGCAGCGGACGGACAGTCCAAGAGACCCAGTACTTC.

V gene TRBV7-2 combines with J gene TRBJ2-7, with a weak D call TRBD2 (6 bases). This CDR3 is built from 12 residues. Germline CDR1 is SGHTA and CDR2 is FQGNSA. Trimming pared 5 bases from V and 6 bases from J, leaving 11 bases between. The CDR3 spells CASSGEVVEQYF. The CDR3 region has the DNA TGTGCCAGCAGCGGGGAGGTGGTCGAGCAGTACTTC.

The chain combines TRBV19 with TRBJ2-1; the D gene is possibly TRBD2 (5 bases). The germline V gene encodes CDR1 LNHDA and CDR2 SQIVND (reference sequence). This CDR3 comprises 14 residues. V lost 4 bases, J lost 1 base, and 8 bases lay in between. CDR3 sequence reads: CASSNAGSYNEQFF. CDR3 DNA: TGTGCCAGTAGTAACGCGGGTTCCTACAATGAGCAGTTCTTC.

This chain links TRBV6-5 with TRBJ1-1; 8 bases agree with TRBD1. The CDR3 extends over 13 amino acids. CDR1 is MNHEY and CDR2 is SVGAGI in the germline V gene. Unmatched junction bases numbered 6, after V lost 6 bases and J lost 6 bases. The CDR3 DNA reads TGTGCCAGCAGGGGGGGACAGGACCCTGAAGCTTTCTTT. Its translation: CASRGGQDPEAFF.

V is TRBV6-5 and J is TRBJ2-7; D remains ambiguous. Per germline, CDR1 MNHEY and CDR2 SVGAGI. The CDR3 has 11 residues. V was shortened by 6 bases and J by 3 bases, with 6 bases between the two germline ends. The CDR3 nucleotides read TGTGCCAGCAGGGGTTTCTACGAGCAGTACTTC. Encoded protein: CASRGFYEQYF.

This clone was recorded a few times. V gene TRBV18 combines with J gene TRBJ1-6; D ambiguous. Per germline, CDR1 KGHSH and CDR2 LQKENI. The ends were cut back, 5 bases at V and 10 bases at J, with 12 bases in the middle. CDR3 length: 13 amino acids. The CDR3 loop reads CASSYGLDSPLHF. The CDR3 bases are TGTGCCAGCTCATATGGGCTCGACTCACCCCTCCACTTT.

The chain uses TRBV19 and TRBJ1-1, with D maybe TRBD1 (5 bases). V gave up 4 bases and J gave up 2 bases, with 11 bases separating them. The germline gives CDR1 LNHDA, CDR2 SQIVND (reference sequence). This CDR3 has 14 amino acids. The CDR3 here is CASSRGHLNTEAFF. The DNA for the CDR3 is TGTGCCAGTAGTAGAGGACACCTTAACACTGAAGCTTTCTTT.

The CDR3 DNA reads TGTGCCAGCAGTGAAGATTGGGGCAATGAGCAGTTCTTC. It encodes CASSEDWGNEQFF. The chain is built from TRBV2 and TRBJ2-1; D remains ambiguous. The CDR3 has 13 residues. Germline values: CDR1 SNHLY, CDR2 FYNNEI. Trimming took off 1 base at V and 6 bases at J, with 7 bases between the two ends.

The V call is TRBV5-6, the J call TRBJ2-5, with D possibly TRBD1 on 6 matching bases. Germline-derived CDR1 and CDR2 are SGHDT and YYEEEE. This CDR3 has 14 amino acids. V lost 1 base to trimming and J lost 5 bases, with 12 bases between them. CDR3 nucleotides: TGTGCCAGCAGCTTGCCAGGGGTCCGGGAGACCCAGTACTTC. Its translation is CASSLPGVRETQYF.

V is TRBV6-5 and J is TRBJ1-1; the D is unclear. V was cut by 0 bases and J by 1 base, with 9 bases left in between. CDR1 and CDR2 (germline): MNHEY, SVGAGI. The CDR3 runs to 15 residues. The CDR3 sequence: CASSYSIEGNTEAFF. The CDR3 bases are TGTGCCAGCAGTTACTCTATAGAGGGGAACACTGAAGCTTTCTTT.

The V gene is TRBV18, the J gene TRBJ1-2; 11 nucleotides agree with TRBD1. The V segment lost 3 bases and the J segment 3 bases; nucleotides outside the gene matches: 12. This CDR3 is 18 amino acids long. CDR1 is KGHSH and CDR2 is LQKENI in the germline V gene. The CDR3 DNA follows: TGTGCCAGCTCACCCAACGGACAGGGGGCCTATGATTACTATGGCTACACCTTC. Amino acid sequence: CASSPNGQGAYDYYGYTF.

This clone was recorded a few times. The rearrangement joins TRBV5-6 to TRBJ1-2; no clear D gene. V shed 1 base and J shed 5 bases, with 12 bases lying between them. CDR1 SGHDT and CDR2 YYEEEE come from the germline V gene. This CDR3 has 14 amino acids. Here the CDR3 reads CASSLSGSPYGYTF. The CDR3 DNA is TGTGCCAGCAGCTTGTCCGGGAGCCCTTATGGCTACACCTTC.

V is TRBV18 and J is TRBJ2-5; no firm D call. The CDR3 is 13 residues long. Germline loops: CDR1 KGHSH, CDR2 LQKENI. V lost 4 bases, J lost 2 bases, and 8 bases lay in between. The CDR3 loop is CASSLERQETQYF. CDR3 coding DNA: TGTGCCAGCTCACTAGAACGGCAAGAGACCCAGTACTTC. Together with reference TRBV18 and TRBJ2-5, the CDR3 gives the full variable domain: NAGVMQNPRHLVRRRGQEARLRCSPMKGHSHVYWYRQLPEEGLKFMVYLQKENIIDESGMPKERFSAEFPKEGPSILRIQQVVRGDSAAYFCASSLERQETQYFGPGTRLLVL.

This chain joins TRBV2 and TRBJ1-5; 8 bases line up with TRBD1. Looked up from germline, CDR1 is SNHLY and CDR2 is FYNNEI. Trimming at V came to 3 bases and at J to 3 bases, leaving 4 bases not matched to a gene. This CDR3 region has 15 residues. CDR3 bases: TGTGCCAGCAGTGAGTGGACAGGGTCCAATCAGCCCCAGCATTTT. Translating gives CASSEWTGSNQPQHF.

The chain is built from TRBV28 and TRBJ1-5, with no clear D. This CDR3 contains 15 residues. Germline CDR1 reads MDHEN; CDR2 reads SYDVKM. Deletions cut 2 bases from V and 3 bases from J, with 11 bases between. The CDR3 sequence: CASSLRWSSNQPQHF. The CDR3 nucleotides are TGTGCCAGCAGTTTAAGGTGGAGTTCCAATCAGCCCCAGCATTTT.

The chain joins TRBV27 to TRBJ1-1; D gene ambiguous. The CDR3 totals 12 residues. Germline V gene data show CDR1 as MNHEY and CDR2 as SMNVEV (reference sequence). Trimming took 8 bases from V and 7 from J, leaving 14 bases between them. The CDR3: CASGRWGFEAFF. CDR3 bases: TGTGCCAGCGGTCGTTGGGGTTTTGAAGCTTTCTTT.

The chain uses TRBV19 and TRBJ1-5; D might be TRBD1 (6 bases). V lost 6 bases, J lost 3 bases, and 12 bases lay in between. This CDR3 has 14 residues. Germline V CDR1 and CDR2: LNHDA, SQIVND (reference sequence). The CDR3 protein is CASRNTGTNQPQHF. CDR3 in DNA: TGTGCCAGTAGAAATACAGGGACCAATCAGCCCCAGCATTTT.

This sequence joins TRBV11-2 and TRBJ2-3; no clear D gene. V lost 3 bases and J 0 bases, leaving 7 bases between the germline ends. Germline lookup yields CDR1 SGHAT and CDR2 FQNNGV. There are 14 residues in the CDR3. The CDR3 sequence: CASSFKGSTDTQYF. CDR3 DNA: TGTGCCAGCAGCTTCAAAGGGAGCACAGATACGCAGTATTTT.

V and J are TRBV6-1 and TRBJ1-6, with 7 positions matching TRBD1. This CDR3 spans 17 amino acids. The V segment lost 4 bases and the J segment 4 bases; nucleotides outside the gene matches: 10. Per germline, CDR1 MNHNS and CDR2 SASEGT. CDR3 DNA: TGTGCCAGCAGTGGGCCCCGAGGGACAGATTATAATTCACCCCTCCACTTT. This codes for CASSGPRGTDYNSPLHF.

The genes are TRBV6-5 and TRBJ2-1; no clear D. The CDR3 has 14 amino acids. Per the germline V gene, CDR1 is MNHEY and CDR2 is SVGAGI. The V end was cut by 9 bases, the J end by 7 bases, with 19 bases between. CDR3 nucleotides: TGTGCCAGATTAACGCCGGCTTTTGGGAATGAGCAGTTCTTC. It codes for CARLTPAFGNEQFF.

This clone occurred once. The chain recombines TRBV28 with TRBJ1-4; D uncertain. Per germline, CDR1 MDHEN and CDR2 SYDVKM. Between the trimmed V and J ends, which lost 5 bases and 0 bases, there was a span of 13 bases. This CDR3 spans 16 amino acids. The chain's CDR3 is CASSPPLGATNEKLFF. For the CDR3, the DNA is TGTGCCAGCAGTCCACCTCTAGGTGCAACTAATGAAAAACTGTTTTTT.

The V gene is TRBV3-1 (or the pseudogene TRBV3-2), the J gene TRBJ2-6; 10 bases line up with TRBD1. Losses at the gene ends were 4 bases for V and 1 base for J; bases not matched to a gene: 13. Germline CDR1 is LGHDT and CDR2 is YNNKEL (reference sequence). This CDR3 is built from 20 residues. The CDR3 DNA reads as TGTGCCAGCAGCCCCGACAGGGGGCCAAGGACGCAATCTGGGGCCAACGTCCTGACTTTC. Translated: CASSPDRGPRTQSGANVLTF.

This clone was found once. J is TRBJ2-3 and V is TRBV4-1; D gene ambiguous. Germline lookup yields CDR1 MGHRA and CDR2 YSYEKL. This CDR3 has 15 residues. The ends were cut back, 0 bases at V and 1 base at J, with 8 bases in the middle. CDR3 sequence reads: CASSQEGRGTDTQYF. The DNA for the CDR3 is TGCGCCAGCAGCCAAGAGGGAAGAGGCACAGATACGCAGTATTTT.

The chain carries TRBV19 and TRBJ2-7; 11 bases match TRBD2. Germline V gene data show CDR1 as LNHDA and CDR2 as SQIVND (reference sequence). This CDR3 has 16 residues. V dropped 3 bases and J dropped 0; count of bases not matched to a gene: 4. CDR3 in DNA: TGTGCCAGTAGTATGACTAGCGGGGTGAGCTCCTACGAGCAGTACTTC. It is translated as CASSMTSGVSSYEQYF.